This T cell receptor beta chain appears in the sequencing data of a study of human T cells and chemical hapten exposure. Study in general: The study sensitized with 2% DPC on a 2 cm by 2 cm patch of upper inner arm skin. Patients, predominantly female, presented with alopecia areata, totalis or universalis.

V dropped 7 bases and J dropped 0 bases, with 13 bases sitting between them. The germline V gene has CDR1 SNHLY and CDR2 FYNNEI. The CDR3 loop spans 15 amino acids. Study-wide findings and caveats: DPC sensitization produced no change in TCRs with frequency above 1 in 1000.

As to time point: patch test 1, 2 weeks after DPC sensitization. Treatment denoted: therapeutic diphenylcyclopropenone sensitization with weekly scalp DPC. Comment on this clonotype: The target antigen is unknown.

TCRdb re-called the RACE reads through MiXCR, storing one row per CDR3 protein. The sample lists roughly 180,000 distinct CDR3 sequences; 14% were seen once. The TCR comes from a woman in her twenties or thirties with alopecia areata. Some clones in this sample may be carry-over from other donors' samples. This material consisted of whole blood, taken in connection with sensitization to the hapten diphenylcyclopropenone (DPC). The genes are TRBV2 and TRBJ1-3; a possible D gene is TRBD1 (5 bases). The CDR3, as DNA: TGTGCCAGCAACCTAGAGGGACTCTCTGGAAACACCATATATTTT. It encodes CASNLEGLSGNTIYF.